The TCR beta chain under discussion was sequenced for a study of blood T cell repertoires in COVID-19. Study details: Sources were T cells, B-cell-depleted T cells, or PBMCs; the material itself was cDNA or gDNA.

Only a few counts were recorded for this clone. Original processing notes: Amplified reference gene primers provided the basis for estimating nucleated cell counts. TCRdb keeps only in-frame clones here, not all; method: immunoSEQ multiplex PCR. That table supplies the V and J calls and clone size; D and trimming were determined from the DNA. The sample lists approximately 200,000 clones; roughly 79% were seen once. Sequencing was performed on peripheral blood. The sequence came from a human donor with acute or convalescent COVID-19. The donor label of this sample is uncertain.

The CDR3 DNA reads TGTGCCAGCAGCGCCTCCGGGACATCCGACTACGAGCAGTACTTC. The encoded protein is CASSASGTSDYEQYF. The chain employs TRBV9 and TRBJ2-7; TRBD1 is a possible D gene (6 bases). Trimming pared 3 bases from V and 3 bases from J, leaving 16 bases between. The CDR3 is 15 amino acids. Germline V gene data show CDR1 as SGDLS and CDR2 as YYNGEE.